What follows describes a single T cell receptor (beta chain). Antigen specificity is unknown. The PCR used 60 Vbeta and 13 Jbeta primers. Clones were read by immunoSEQ multiplex PCR, and TCRdb kept only the in-frame ones, dropping some. Here the sample spans 150,000 to 200,000 clones, roughly 70% being singletons. The data belong to a study of cytomegalovirus exposure and HLA in healthy donors. Findings and caveats of the study: The availability of immune exposure information extended only to CMV serostatus. Previous analysis showed most TCR beta V segments were productive about 90% or about 30% of the time. Among the sequence variants, a highly shared cluster was likely an artifact of sequencing.

Healthy individuals who donated bone marrow served as the donors. The receptor was derived from a woman aged 30 to 39 in good health and CMV-seronegative. Specimen: PBMCs.

The DNA of the CDR3 is TGTGCCTGGAGTACGCTTTCGGGGGAAAAACTGTTTTTT. Encoded protein: CAWSTLSGEKLFF. The rearrangement joins TRBV30 to TRBJ1-4; D is uncertain. The CDR3 extends over 13 amino acids. Trimming cost V 2 bases and J 8 bases, with 12 bases left between them. The germline V gene encodes CDR1 GTSNPN and CDR2 SVGIG (reference sequence).